Below are 30 T cell receptor beta chains sequenced from a single sample in a study of metastatic and nonmetastatic thyroid tumors. All patients were untreated before thyroid surgery. TCRdb reassembled clones from the PCR reads with MiXCR. This sample has about 36,000 clones; around 21% occur once, and the top ten carry 15% to 18%. The material sequenced was blood. These receptors all come from a female donor with papillary thyroid cancer or a benign thyroid nodule (not recorded which). Some clones in this sample may be carry-over from other donors' samples.

There are a few counts of this clone. The chain joins TRBV24-1 to TRBJ1-1, with 10 bases identical to TRBD1. Germline CDR1 KGHDR, CDR2 SFDVKD. This CDR3 comprises 15 residues. V lost 4 bases and J lost 5; bases outside the gene matches: 6. The CDR3 protein is CATSETGTGETEAFF. In DNA, the CDR3 is TGTGCCACCAGTGAGACCGGGACAGGGGAAACTGAAGCTTTCTTT.

This clone was seen many times. The V gene is TRBV5-1, the J gene TRBJ2-5, with D maybe TRBD2 (6 bases). The length of the CDR3 is 14 residues. Germline V gene sequence: CDR1 SGHRS, CDR2 YFSETQ. Trimming took off 1 base at V and 5 bases at J, with 12 bases between the two ends. CDR3 loop: CASSLTLGRETQYF. The CDR3 bases are TGCGCCAGCAGCTTGACCCTAGGGAGGGAGACCCAGTACTTC. The full variable domain, rest sourced from reference TRBV5-1 and TRBJ2-5, is KAGVTQTPRYLIKTRGQQVTLSCSPISGHRSVSWYQQTPGQGLQFLFEYFSETQRNKGNFPGRFSGRQFSNSRSEMNVSTLELGDSALYLCASSLTLGRETQYFGPGTRLLVL.

This clone was seen at least ten times. V usage is TRBV27 and J usage is TRBJ1-1; 8 positions match TRBD1. Germline CDR1 reads MNHEY; CDR2 reads SMNVEV (reference sequence). The CDR3 consists of 15 residues. J lost 4 bases, V lost 5 bases, and 9 bases had no gene match. CDR3 bases: TGTGCCAGCAGTCGTCGACAGGGGACTGGCACTGAAGCTTTCTTT. It encodes CASSRRQGTGTEAFF.

This clone occurred a few times. The rearrangement joins TRBV28 to TRBJ2-7; D gene uncertain. The V end lost 6 bases, the J end lost 1 base, and 10 bases lay between the germline ends. CDR3 size: 13 residues. CDR1 is MDHEN and CDR2 is SYDVKM in the germline V gene. This chain's CDR3 is CASRQVPSYEQYF. For the CDR3, the DNA is TGTGCCAGCAGGCAGGTACCGTCCTACGAGCAGTACTTC.

In its sample, this clone was seen many times. The rearrangement uses TRBV20-1 and TRBJ2-7; 7 nucleotides match TRBD1. This CDR3 has 14 amino acids. Germline CDR1 DFQATT, CDR2 SNEGSKA (reference sequence). V was pared by 5 bases and J by 0 bases, with 7 bases of the junction left unmatched. The CDR3 DNA sequence: TGCAGTGCTTTAACCGGGACAGTCTCCTACGAGCAGTACTTC. It encodes CSALTGTVSYEQYF.

On this clone itself: The junction does not match germline at one end; this may be a read error. This chain links TRBV6-1 with TRBJ1-2; no clear D gene. The CDR3 consists of 11 residues. The germline CDR1 and CDR2 sequences are MNHNS and SASEGT. The CDR3 protein is CVSSEDTPVTF. The CDR3 bases are TGTGTCAGCAGTGAAGATACCCCTGTGACCTTC.

This clone was seen ten or more times. This sequence joins TRBV2 and TRBJ2-7; TRBD1 or TRBD2 may be the D gene (6 bases each). The CDR3 runs 15 residues. Germline CDR1 and CDR2: SNHLY and FYNNEI. V was trimmed by 7 bases and J by 0 bases, leaving 16 bases between them. Written as DNA, the CDR3 is TGTGCCAGCATGAGGGGGAGGACTGACTCCTACGAGCAGTACTTC. It codes for CASMRGRTDSYEQYF.

This clone was recorded a few times. The V gene is TRBV12-3 or TRBV12-4, the J gene TRBJ2-7; TRBD1 agrees at 8 bases. This CDR3 has 16 residues. Trimming at V came to 2 bases and at J to 6 bases, leaving 12 bases not matched to a gene. The CDR3 sequence is CASSLFQDRAKSEQYF. The DNA of the CDR3 is TGTGCCAGCAGTTTATTTCAGGACAGGGCTAAGTCCGAGCAGTACTTC.

This clone was counted ten times or more. The rearrangement uses TRBV5-1 and TRBJ2-2; D is undetermined. Germline V gene sequence: CDR1 SGHRS, CDR2 YFSETQ. V lost 5 bases to trimming and J lost 4 bases, with 9 bases between them. The CDR3 consists of 13 residues. CDR3 amino acids: CASSTTVTGELFF. The CDR3 DNA sequence: TGCGCCAGCAGTACGACTGTCACCGGGGAGCTGTTTTTT.

This clone is medium-sized in the sample. Other DNA sequences in the same sample also yield this CDR3. The chain combines TRBV6-1 with TRBJ2-7; unclear D gene. The CDR3 loop spans 15 amino acids. The V gene's germline CDR1 is MNHNS and CDR2 SASEGT. V dropped 4 bases and J dropped 0 bases, with 13 bases sitting between them. The CDR3 reads CASSADTLSSYEQYF. CDR3 nucleotide sequence: TGTGCCAGCAGTGCAGATACACTGAGCTCCTACGAGCAGTACTTC.

This clone was detected ten times or more. The chain carries TRBV25-1 and TRBJ2-2; the D is unclear. The V end lost 4 bases, the J end lost 1 base, and 7 bases lay between the germline ends. In germline, CDR1 is MGHDK, CDR2 SYGVNS. The CDR3 loop spans 14 amino acids. This CDR3 is CASSAGLNTGELFF. The CDR3 bases are TGTGCCAGCAGTGCCGGGTTGAACACCGGGGAGCTGTTTTTT.

In this sample, this clone turned up many times. V is TRBV28 and J is TRBJ1-6, with 7 bases aligning to TRBD1. J gave up 5 bases and V 0 bases, and 1 base lay outside the gene matches. Germline CDR1 is MDHEN and CDR2 is SYDVKM. CDR3 size: 15 residues. CDR3 residues: CASSLWGQHNSPLHF. In DNA, the CDR3 is TGTGCCAGCAGTTTATGGGGACAGCATAATTCACCCCTCCACTTT.

This clone occurred a few times. One end of the junction varies from germline; a read error may be responsible. V gene TRBV15 combines with J gene TRBJ2-5; 7 bases align to TRBD2. The CDR3 has 18 residues. CDR1 is LNHNV, CDR2 YYDKDF, per germline (reference sequence). The CDR3 spells CATSRAVCYREEQDTQYF. In nucleotides, the CDR3 is TGTGCCACCAGCAGAGCGGTTTGCTATCGGGAGGAACAAGACACCCAGTACTTC. Together with reference TRBV15 and TRBJ2-5, the CDR3 gives the full variable domain: DAMVIQNPRYQVTQFGKPVTLSCSQTLNHNVMYWYQQKSSQAPKLLFHYYDKDFNNEADTPDNFQSRRPNTSFCFLDIRSPGLGDTAMYLCATSRAVCYREEQDTQYFGPGTRLLVL.

The rearrangement joins TRBV6-1 to TRBJ1-4; the D is unclear. Germline V gene lookup returns CDR1 MNHNS and CDR2 SASEGT. Trimming removed 6 bases at V and 1 base at J, with 9 bases between. The CDR3 runs 14 residues. The CDR3, as DNA: TGTGCCAGCAGAACATCAATAACTAATGAAAAACTGTTTTTT. It yields the protein CASRTSITNEKLFF.

This clone occurred a few times. V gene TRBV11-2 combines with J gene TRBJ1-4; 7 bases are shared with TRBD1. V lost 5 bases to trimming and J lost 6 bases; unmatched junction nucleotides: 9. The CDR3 extends over 15 amino acids. Germline values: CDR1 SGHAT, CDR2 FQNNGV. This CDR3 is CASSPSGQLDEKLFF. CDR3 nucleotide sequence: TGTGCCAGCAGCCCATCGGGACAGCTGGATGAAAAACTGTTTTTT. The whole variable domain, filled in from reference TRBV11-2 and TRBJ1-4, reads EAGVAQSPRYKIIEKRQSVAFWCNPISGHATLYWYQQILGQGPKLLIQFQNNGVVDDSQLPKDRFSAERLKGVDSTLKIQPAKLEDSAVYLCASSPSGQLDEKLFFGSGTQLSVL.

In this sample, this clone turned up many times. The chain has TRBV6-4 and TRBJ2-3, with D tentatively TRBD1 (6 bases). The V and J ends lost 0 bases and 0 bases respectively, with 7 bases between them. The V gene's germline CDR1 is MRHNA and CDR2 SNTAGT. CDR3 length: 15 residues. The CDR3: CASSDSQGSTDTQYF. The DNA for the CDR3 is TGTGCCAGCAGTGACTCCCAGGGGAGCACAGATACGCAGTATTTT.

This clone showed up many times. The rearrangement uses TRBV6-1 and TRBJ2-3; 7 nucleotides match TRBD2. The CDR3 is 17 amino acids. Germline V gene sequence: CDR1 MNHNS, CDR2 SASEGT. J gave up 3 bases and V 2 bases, and 11 bases lay outside the gene matches. The chain's CDR3 is CASSERIAGIITDTQYF. The CDR3, as DNA: TGTGCCAGCAGTGAACGGATAGCGGGTATTATTACAGATACGCAGTATTTT.

This clone was picked up many times. Other nucleotide sequences in the sample specify the same CDR3. This sequence joins TRBV3-1 and TRBJ2-2, with D possibly matching TRBD2 (7 bases). Germline-derived CDR1 and CDR2 are LGHDT and YNNKEL (reference sequence). CDR3 length equals 17 residues. The ends were cut back, 4 bases at V and 5 bases at J, with 20 bases in the middle. For the CDR3, the DNA is TGTGCCAGCAGCCCAGAGTCCGGAGGGGGACTAACCGGGGAGCTGTTTTTT. It specifies CASSPESGGGLTGELFF.

This chain connects TRBV24-1 to TRBJ2-1; 7 bases are a match to TRBD1. The CDR3 covers 17 residues. Germline V lookup: CDR1 KGHDR, CDR2 SFDVKD. J lost 2 bases, V lost 3 bases, and 9 bases had no gene match. The CDR3 here is CATSDGTGTVAYNEQFF. The CDR3 nucleotides are TGTGCCACCAGTGATGGAACCGGGACAGTGGCCTACAATGAGCAGTTCTTC.

This clone showed up just a few times. The rearrangement links TRBV6-5 to TRBJ2-6, with TRBD1 matching 7 bases. Germline V CDR1 and CDR2: MNHEY, SVGAGI. The CDR3 extends over 18 amino acids. V shed 6 bases and J 2 bases; nucleotides not matched to a gene: 13. CDR3 protein: CASRVPGKGGAGANVLTF. CDR3 sequence (DNA): TGTGCCAGCAGAGTACCTGGGAAAGGGGGCGCTGGGGCCAACGTCCTGACTTTC.

Many counts were recorded for this clone. The chain employs TRBV11-3 and TRBJ2-7; 8 bases match TRBD1. Losses at the gene ends were 5 bases for V and 2 bases for J; bases not matched to a gene: 14. This CDR3 spans 17 amino acids. CDR1 and CDR2 (germline): SGHNT, YENEEA. CDR3 coding DNA: TGTGCCAGCAGCCCAGGAGGCGGGGTGGACAGGGCCTACGAGCAGTACTTC. Its translation: CASSPGGGVDRAYEQYF.

This clone was recorded many times. The rearrangement uses TRBV29-1 and TRBJ1-2; D possibly corresponds to TRBD1 (5 bases). The V and J ends lost 4 bases and 7 bases respectively, with 16 bases between them. The CDR3 is 13 amino acids. Germline V CDR1 and CDR2: SQVTM, ANQGSEA. CDR3 region: CSVAGRAYGGYTF. The CDR3 DNA is TGCAGCGTTGCGGGCAGGGCTTATGGTGGCTACACCTTC.

As for this clone: The conserved final phenylalanine or tryptophan is absent from the CDR3, which likely points to a read error. The gene calls are TRBV4-2 and TRBJ2-7; TRBD2 is a possible D gene (5 bases). The germline CDR1 and CDR2 sequences are LGHNA and YNFKEQ. This CDR3 contains 14 residues. The CDR3 sequence is CDSSQDADYPEQYL. CDR3 coding DNA: TGTGACAGCAGCCAAGACGCTGACTACCCTGAGCAGTACTTA.

This clone has ten or more counts. The chain has TRBV10-3 and TRBJ2-3; maybe TRBD2 (6 bases). Trimming removed 6 bases at V and 7 bases at J, with 17 bases between. CDR3 size: 14 residues. The germline CDR1 and CDR2 sequences are ENHRY and SYGVKD. The CDR3 DNA follows: TGTGCCATCAGCCCCTCGCGGGAAGGCTATACGCAGTATTTT. Translated, it gives CAISPSREGYTQYF.

This clone was picked up a small number of times. The CDR3 loop is CASSEGRGILAGSYEQYF. CDR3 nucleotide sequence: TGCGCCAGCAGTGAAGGAAGAGGCATACTAGCCGGGAGCTACGAGCAGTACTTC. The chain has TRBV10-1 and TRBJ2-7, with D possibly matching TRBD2 (6 bases). CDR3 length equals 18 residues. The V and J ends lost 3 bases and 3 bases respectively, with 24 bases between them. Germline V gives CDR1 WNHNN, CDR2 SYGVQD (reference sequence).

The sample holds many counts of this clone. This sample includes further DNA sequences coding for the same CDR3. This rearrangement joins TRBV30 to TRBJ2-1; 11 bases map to TRBD2. Losses at the gene ends were 0 bases for V and 8 bases for J; bases not matched to a gene: 9. The CDR3 covers 16 residues. CDR1 and CDR2 from the germline V gene are GTSNPN and SVGIG (reference sequence). DNA for the CDR3: TGTGCCTGGAGTGTACTAGCGGGAGAGGGTAGACATGAGCAGTTCTTC. Translating it yields CAWSVLAGEGRHEQFF.

The chain uses TRBV7-2 and TRBJ2-7; TRBD2 matches 8 bases. V shed 7 bases, J shed 5 bases, and the junction held 10 bases outside the gene matches. Germline V gene lookup returns CDR1 SGHTA and CDR2 FQGNSA. There are 14 residues in the CDR3. The CDR3 coding sequence is TGTGCCAGCACTGGGGGAGCGGGAGCAGACGAGCAGTACTTC. This translates into CASTGGAGADEQYF. The complete variable domain, with remaining parts taken from reference TRBV7-2 and TRBJ2-7, reads GAGVSQSPSNKVTEKGKDVELRCDPISGHTALYWYRQSLGQGLEFLIYFQGNSAPDKSGLPSDRFSAERTGGSVSTLTIQRTQQEDSAVYLCASTGGAGADEQYFGPGTRLTVT.

This clone was seen at least ten times. The V call is TRBV7-2, the J call TRBJ2-1, with a possible D match to TRBD2 (6 bases). CDR3 length: 13 residues. Germline values: CDR1 SGHTA, CDR2 FQGNSA. Trimming cost V 5 bases and J 6 bases, with 11 bases left between them. CDR3 bases: TGTGCCAGCAGCCTGGGACTCAGCAATGAGCAGTTCTTC. The encoded protein is CASSLGLSNEQFF.

The chain has TRBV5-1 and TRBJ2-5, with 7 bases matching TRBD1. CDR1 is SGHRS and CDR2 is YFSETQ in the germline V gene. Trimming cost V 0 bases and J 4 bases; bases outside gene matches: 3. The CDR3 is 14 residues long. As DNA, the CDR3 is TGCGCCAGCAGCTTGGGGCAGGGGGTAGAGACCCAGTACTTC. This codes for CASSLGQGVETQYF. The full variable domain, completed using reference TRBV5-1 and TRBJ2-5, is KAGVTQTPRYLIKTRGQQVTLSCSPISGHRSVSWYQQTPGQGLQFLFEYFSETQRNKGNFPGRFSGRQFSNSRSEMNVSTLELGDSALYLCASSLGQGVETQYFGPGTRLLVL.

This clone appeared many times. The rearrangement links TRBV19 to TRBJ1-1; 11 bases are a match to TRBD1. CDR1 is LNHDA and CDR2 is SQIVND in the germline V gene (reference sequence). The CDR3 is made up of 14 amino acids. With 4 bases clipped from V and 4 bases from J, the junction kept 2 bases outside the gene matches. CDR3 region: CASSTGTGGTEAFF. In DNA, the CDR3 is TGTGCCAGTAGTACCGGGACAGGGGGCACTGAAGCTTTCTTT.